Many counts were recorded for the clone carrying this T cell receptor (beta chain). The study left out patients who had uncontrolled infection, other autoimmune disease, pregnancy or lactation. This sample was included in a study of T cells in Graves' hyperthyroidism and ophthalmopathy. The CDR3 consists of 12 residues. The germline V and J ends were trimmed by 3 bases and 8 bases, with 10 bases remaining between them. RNA transcripts served as the template for amplifying TCR beta CDR3 regions. First-round RT-PCR with HTBI primers amplified the TCR CDR3 region. TCRdb reprocessed the multiplex PCR reads with MiXCR, giving one entry per CDR3 protein. The sample consists of 350,000 to 500,000 distinct CDR3 sequences, approximately 13% of them appearing once.

The sequence derives from a woman under 30 with Graves' hyperthyroidism. Sequencing input: blood. V usage is TRBV12-3 or TRBV12-4 and J usage is TRBJ1-2, with D perhaps matching TRBD1 (6 bases). CDR3 coding DNA: TGTGCCAGCAGTTTTGGGACACTCGGCTACACCTTC. It encodes CASSFGTLGYTF.